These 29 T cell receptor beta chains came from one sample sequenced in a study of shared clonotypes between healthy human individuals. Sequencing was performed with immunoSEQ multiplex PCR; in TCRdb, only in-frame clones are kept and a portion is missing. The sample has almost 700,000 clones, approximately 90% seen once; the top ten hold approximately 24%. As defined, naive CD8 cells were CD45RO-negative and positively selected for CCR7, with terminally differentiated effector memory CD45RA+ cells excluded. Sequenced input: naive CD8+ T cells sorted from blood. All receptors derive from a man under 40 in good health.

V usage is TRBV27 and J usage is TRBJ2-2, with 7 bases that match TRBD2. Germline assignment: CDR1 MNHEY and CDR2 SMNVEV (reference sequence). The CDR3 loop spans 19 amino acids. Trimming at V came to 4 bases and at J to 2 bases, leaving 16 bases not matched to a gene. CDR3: CASSSQGLAGEYNTGELFF. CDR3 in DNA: TGTGCCAGCAGTTCACAAGGACTTGCGGGAGAGTACAACACCGGGGAGCTGTTTTTT.

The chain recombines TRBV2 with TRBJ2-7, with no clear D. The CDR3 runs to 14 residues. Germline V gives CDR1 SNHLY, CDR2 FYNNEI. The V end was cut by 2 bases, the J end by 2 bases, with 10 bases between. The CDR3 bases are TGTGCCAGCAGTGAAAGACCGTCCCCCTACGAGCAGTACTTC. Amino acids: CASSERPSPYEQYF.

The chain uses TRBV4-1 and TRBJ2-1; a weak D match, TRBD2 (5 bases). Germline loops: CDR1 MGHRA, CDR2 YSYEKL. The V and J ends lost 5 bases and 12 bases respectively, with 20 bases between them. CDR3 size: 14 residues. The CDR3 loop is CASSNSEDYHWQFF. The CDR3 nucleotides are TGCGCCAGCAGCAACAGCGAAGACTACCATTGGCAGTTCTTC.

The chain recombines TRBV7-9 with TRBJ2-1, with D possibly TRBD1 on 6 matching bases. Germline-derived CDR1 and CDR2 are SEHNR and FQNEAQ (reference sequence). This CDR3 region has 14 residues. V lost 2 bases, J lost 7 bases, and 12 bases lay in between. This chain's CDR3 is CASSLSGQINEQFF. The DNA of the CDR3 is TGTGCCAGCAGCTTATCCGGACAGATAAATGAGCAGTTCTTC.

As DNA, the CDR3 is TGCGCCAGCAGTAAGACTAGCGGGAGCCTCGAGCAGTACTTC. It specifies CASSKTSGSLEQYF. The chain joins TRBV10-2 to TRBJ2-7, with 12 bases aligning to TRBD2. The CDR3 extends over 14 amino acids. Trimming cost V 5 bases and J 6 bases; bases outside gene matches: 5. Germline V CDR1 and CDR2: WSHSY, SAAADI.

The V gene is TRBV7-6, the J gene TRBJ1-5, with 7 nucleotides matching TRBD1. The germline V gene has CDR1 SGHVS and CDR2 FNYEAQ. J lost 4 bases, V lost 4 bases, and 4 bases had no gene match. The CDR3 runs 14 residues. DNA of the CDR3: TGTGCCAGCAGCTCACAGGGGAAAAATCAGCCCCAGCATTTT. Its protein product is CASSSQGKNQPQHF.

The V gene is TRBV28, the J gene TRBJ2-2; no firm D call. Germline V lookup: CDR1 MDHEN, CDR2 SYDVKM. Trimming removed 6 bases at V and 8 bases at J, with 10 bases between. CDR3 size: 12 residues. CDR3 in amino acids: CASRLISGELFF. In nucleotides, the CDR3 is TGTGCCAGCAGACTTATTTCGGGGGAGCTGTTTTTT.

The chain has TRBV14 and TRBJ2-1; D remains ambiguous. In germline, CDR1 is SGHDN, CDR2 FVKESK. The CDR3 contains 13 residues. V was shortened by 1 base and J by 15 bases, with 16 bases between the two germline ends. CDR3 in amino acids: CASSQGGFRRPFF. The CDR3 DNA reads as TGTGCCAGCAGCCAAGGTGGGTTTCGAAGGCCGTTCTTC.

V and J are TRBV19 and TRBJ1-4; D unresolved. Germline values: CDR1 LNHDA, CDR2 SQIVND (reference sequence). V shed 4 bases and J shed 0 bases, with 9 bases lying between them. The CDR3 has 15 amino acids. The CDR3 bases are TGTGCCAGTAGTACCCCAACTTCAACTAATGAAAAACTGTTTTTT. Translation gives CASSTPTSTNEKLFF.

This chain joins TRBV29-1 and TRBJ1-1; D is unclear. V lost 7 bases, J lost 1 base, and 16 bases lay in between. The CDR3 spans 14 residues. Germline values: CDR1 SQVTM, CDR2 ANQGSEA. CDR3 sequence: CSACRIGRNTEAFF. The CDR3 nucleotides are TGCAGCGCTTGCCGGATTGGTAGGAACACTGAAGCTTTCTTT.

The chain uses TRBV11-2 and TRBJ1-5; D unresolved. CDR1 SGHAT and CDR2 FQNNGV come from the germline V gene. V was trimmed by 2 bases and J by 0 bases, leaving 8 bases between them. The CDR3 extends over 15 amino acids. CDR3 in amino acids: CASSLHVSSNQPQHF. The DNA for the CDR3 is TGTGCCAGCAGCTTACACGTTTCTAGCAATCAGCCCCAGCATTTT.

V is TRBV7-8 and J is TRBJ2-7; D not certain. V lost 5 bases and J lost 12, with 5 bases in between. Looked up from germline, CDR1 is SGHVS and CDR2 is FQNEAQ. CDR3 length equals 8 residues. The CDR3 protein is CASSPMYF. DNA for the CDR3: TGTGCCAGCAGCCCTATGTACTTC. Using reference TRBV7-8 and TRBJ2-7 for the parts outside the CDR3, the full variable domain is GAGVSQSPRYKVAKRGQDVALRCDPISGHVSLFWYQQALGQGPEFLTYFQNEAQLDKSGLPSDRFFAERPEGSVSTLKIQRTQQEDSAVYLCASSPMYFGPGTRLTVT.

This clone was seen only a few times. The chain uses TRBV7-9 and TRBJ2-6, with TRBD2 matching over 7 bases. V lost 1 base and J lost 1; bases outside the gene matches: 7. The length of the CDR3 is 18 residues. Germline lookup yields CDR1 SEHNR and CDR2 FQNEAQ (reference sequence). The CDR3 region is CASSLVPGRGSGANVLTF. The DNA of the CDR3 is TGTGCCAGCAGCTTAGTTCCAGGGAGGGGTTCTGGGGCCAACGTCCTGACTTTC.

The CDR3 loop is CASREKQPQHF. The CDR3 DNA sequence: TGTGCCAGCAGGGAGAAGCAGCCCCAGCATTTT. This rearrangement joins TRBV5-5 to TRBJ1-5; D uncertain. Trimming stripped 5 bases from V and 7 bases from J, with 7 bases between. The CDR3 consists of 11 residues. CDR1 SGHKS and CDR2 YYEKEE come from the germline V gene (reference sequence).

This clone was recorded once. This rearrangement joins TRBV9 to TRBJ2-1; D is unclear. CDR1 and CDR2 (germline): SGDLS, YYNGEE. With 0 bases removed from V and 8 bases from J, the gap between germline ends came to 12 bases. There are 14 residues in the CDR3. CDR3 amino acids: CASSVEPLGDEQFF. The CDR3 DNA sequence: TGTGCCAGCAGCGTAGAACCCCTAGGAGATGAGCAGTTCTTC.

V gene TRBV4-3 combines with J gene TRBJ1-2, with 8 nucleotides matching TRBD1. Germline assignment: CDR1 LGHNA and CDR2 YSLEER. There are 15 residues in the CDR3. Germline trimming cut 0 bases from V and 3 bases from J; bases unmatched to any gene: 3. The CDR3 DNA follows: TGCGCCAGCAGCCAAGATCTGACAGGGGACTATGGCTACACCTTC. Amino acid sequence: CASSQDLTGDYGYTF.

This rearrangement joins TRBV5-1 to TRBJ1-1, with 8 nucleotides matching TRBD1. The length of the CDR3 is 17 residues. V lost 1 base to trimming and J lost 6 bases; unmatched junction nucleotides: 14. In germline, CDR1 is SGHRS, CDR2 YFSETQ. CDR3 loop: CASSLLGQGAVVAEAFF. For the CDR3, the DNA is TGCGCCAGCAGCTTGTTAGGGCAGGGGGCTGTGGTCGCTGAAGCTTTCTTT. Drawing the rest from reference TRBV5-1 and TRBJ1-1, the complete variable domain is KAGVTQTPRYLIKTRGQQVTLSCSPISGHRSVSWYQQTPGQGLQFLFEYFSETQRNKGNFPGRFSGRQFSNSRSEMNVSTLELGDSALYLCASSLLGQGAVVAEAFFGQGTRLTVV.

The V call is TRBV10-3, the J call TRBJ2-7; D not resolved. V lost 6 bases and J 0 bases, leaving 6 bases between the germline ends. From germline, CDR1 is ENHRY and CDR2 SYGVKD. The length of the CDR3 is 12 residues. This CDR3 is CAISLSSYEQYF. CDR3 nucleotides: TGTGCCATCAGCCTTTCCTCCTACGAGCAGTACTTC.

For the CDR3, the DNA is TGCGCCAGCAGTGCTGAGGGGACTTTCTATGGCTACACCTTC. Translation: CASSAEGTFYGYTF. This rearrangement joins TRBV10-2 to TRBJ1-2, with a possible D match to TRBD1 (5 bases). The CDR3 covers 14 residues. The V gene's germline CDR1 is WSHSY and CDR2 SAAADI. With 4 bases removed from V and 4 bases from J, the gap between germline ends came to 13 bases.

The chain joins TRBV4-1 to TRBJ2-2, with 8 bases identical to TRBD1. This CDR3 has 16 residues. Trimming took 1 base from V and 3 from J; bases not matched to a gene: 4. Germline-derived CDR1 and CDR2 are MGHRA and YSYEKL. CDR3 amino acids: CASSQAGTGYTGELFF. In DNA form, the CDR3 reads TGCGCCAGCAGCCAAGCCGGGACAGGTTACACCGGGGAGCTGTTTTTT.

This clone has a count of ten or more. The CDR3 sequence is CASSQRGTGTNQPQHF. CDR3 sequence (DNA): TGTGCCAGCAGCCAACGAGGGACAGGGACAAATCAGCCCCAGCATTTT. This chain links TRBV7-2 with TRBJ1-5; 9 bases fit TRBD1. V was pared by 5 bases and J by 4 bases, with 9 bases of the junction left unmatched. From germline, CDR1 is SGHTA and CDR2 FQGNSA. The CDR3 sequence is 16 residues long.

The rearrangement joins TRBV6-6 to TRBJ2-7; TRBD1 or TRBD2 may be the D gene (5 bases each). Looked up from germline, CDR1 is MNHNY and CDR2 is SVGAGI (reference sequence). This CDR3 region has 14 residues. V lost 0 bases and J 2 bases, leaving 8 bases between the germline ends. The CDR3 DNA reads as TGTGCCAGCAGTTACTCGACAGCGGCCTACGAGCAGTACTTC. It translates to CASSYSTAAYEQYF.

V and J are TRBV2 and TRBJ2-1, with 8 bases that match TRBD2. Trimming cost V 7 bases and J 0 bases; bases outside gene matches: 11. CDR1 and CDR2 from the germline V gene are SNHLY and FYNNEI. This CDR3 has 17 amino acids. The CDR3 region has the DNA TGTGCCAGCAACGGGGGGGAGTTAGACAACTCCTACAATGAGCAGTTCTTC. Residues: CASNGGELDNSYNEQFF.

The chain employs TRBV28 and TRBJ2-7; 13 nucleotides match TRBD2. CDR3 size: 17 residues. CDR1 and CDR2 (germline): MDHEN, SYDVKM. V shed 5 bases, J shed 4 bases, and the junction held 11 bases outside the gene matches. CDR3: CASSTIRGTSGIYEQYF. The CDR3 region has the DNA TGTGCCAGCAGTACGATTCGGGGGACTAGCGGGATTTACGAGCAGTACTTC.

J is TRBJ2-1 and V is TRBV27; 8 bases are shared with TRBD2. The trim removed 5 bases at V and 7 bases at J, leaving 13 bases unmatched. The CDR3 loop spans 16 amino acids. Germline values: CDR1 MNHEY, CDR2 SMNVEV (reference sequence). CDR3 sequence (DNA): TGTGCCAGCAGTCCCCGAATAGCGGGACGAGAGAATGAGCAGTTCTTC. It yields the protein CASSPRIAGRENEQFF.

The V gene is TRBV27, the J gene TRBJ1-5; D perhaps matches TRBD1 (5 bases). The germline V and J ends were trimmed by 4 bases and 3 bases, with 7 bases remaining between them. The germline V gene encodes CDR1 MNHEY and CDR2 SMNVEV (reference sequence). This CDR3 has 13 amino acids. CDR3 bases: TGTGCCAGCAGTTCAGGGCTCAATCAGCCCCAGCATTTT. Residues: CASSSGLNQPQHF.

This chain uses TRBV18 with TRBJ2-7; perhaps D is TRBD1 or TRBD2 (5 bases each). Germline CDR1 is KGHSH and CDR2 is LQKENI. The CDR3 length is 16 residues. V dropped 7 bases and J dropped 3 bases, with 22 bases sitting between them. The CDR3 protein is CASFPTGDPGSYEQYF. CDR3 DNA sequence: TGTGCCAGCTTTCCTACCGGGGACCCAGGTAGCTACGAGCAGTACTTC.

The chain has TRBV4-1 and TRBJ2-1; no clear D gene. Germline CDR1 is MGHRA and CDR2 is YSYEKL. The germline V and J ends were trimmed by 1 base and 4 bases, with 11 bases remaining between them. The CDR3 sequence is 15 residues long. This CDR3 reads CASSQVQILYNEQFF. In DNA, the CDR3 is TGCGCCAGCAGCCAAGTACAGATACTATACAATGAGCAGTTCTTC.

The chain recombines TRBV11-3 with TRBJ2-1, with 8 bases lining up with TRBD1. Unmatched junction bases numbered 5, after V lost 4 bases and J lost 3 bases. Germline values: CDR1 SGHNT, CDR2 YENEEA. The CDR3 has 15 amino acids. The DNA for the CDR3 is TGTGCCAGCAGCTCAGGGGGCGCTCTCTACAATGAGCAGTTCTTC. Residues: CASSSGGALYNEQFF.